Sequencing of this T cell receptor (beta chain) was carried out in a study of monozygotic twins with inflammatory bowel disease. About this clonotype itself: Antigen unknown.

Collection of a roughly 2.3 ml blood sample took place per donor. Findings and caveats of the study: The study found lower TCRbeta diversity (inverse Simpson) in IBD patients than in healthy co-twins.

TCR libraries were prepared from roughly 3,700 ng total RNA each. TCRdb reanalyzed the 5' RACE reads, giving one entry per CDR3 protein sequence and no DNA. Its table lists approximately 380,000 distinct CDR3 sequences. This CDR3 is built from 13 residues. Per the germline V gene, CDR1 is SEHNR and CDR2 is FQNEAQ (reference sequence). The sample comprised blood. This TCR was recovered from a human donor with ulcerative colitis or Crohn's disease, or a healthy co-twin of an affected twin (not recorded which). V gene TRBV7-9 combines with J gene TRBJ2-7; the TCRdb call, TRBD2, lacks DNA for checking. The CDR3 loop is CASSLVVQGEQYF. Filled out from reference TRBV7-9 and TRBJ2-7, the complete variable domain reads DTGVSQNPRHKITKRGQNVTFRCDPISEHNRLYWYRQTLGQGPEFLTYFQNEAQLEKSRLLSDRFSAERPKGSFSTLEIQRTEQGDSAMYLCASSLVVQGEQYFGPGTRLTVT.